The 8 T cell receptor beta chains reported below all come from one sample, sequenced in a study of shared clonotypes between healthy human individuals. The repertoire was sequenced with immunoSEQ multiplex PCR; TCRdb's copy has only in-frame clones and lacks some. The sample lists hundreds of thousands of clones, around 72% occurring once. The sample consisted of memory CD4+ T cells sorted from blood. Sample subset: CD45RA-negative fraction. The receptors originated from a woman in her 30s in good health.

V and J are TRBV25-1 and TRBJ2-5; 9 nucleotides agree with TRBD2. Germline V gene data show CDR1 as MGHDK and CDR2 as SYGVNS. The J segment lost 6 bases and the V segment lost 6 bases, leaving 8 bases of the junction unmatched. The CDR3 extends over 14 amino acids. The CDR3 sequence is CASRATSGRQTQYF. CDR3 nucleotides: TGTGCCAGCAGGGCGACTAGCGGTCGCCAGACCCAGTACTTC.

The rearrangement links TRBV19 to TRBJ2-3; 8 bases agree with TRBD1. Looked up from germline, CDR1 is LNHDA and CDR2 is SQIVND (reference sequence). The CDR3 runs to 17 residues. The V and J ends lost 4 bases and 3 bases, in that order; junction bases with no gene match: 12. In DNA form, the CDR3 reads TGTGCCAGTAGTACCCCCCTGGCAGGGGGCAGGACAGATACGCAGTATTTT. Translation: CASSTPLAGGRTDTQYF.

With respect to this clone: Other nucleotide sequences in the sample specify the same CDR3. As DNA, the CDR3 is TGTGCCAGCAGCCTGGGACTAGCGGCCTACAATGAGCAGTTCTTC. Encoded protein: CASSLGLAAYNEQFF. The rearrangement uses TRBV11-3 and TRBJ2-1, with 11 bases that match TRBD2. The CDR3 extends over 15 amino acids. Unmatched junction bases numbered 2, after V lost 5 bases and J lost 2 bases. Germline values: CDR1 SGHNT, CDR2 YENEEA.

J is TRBJ1-3 and V is TRBV25-1; D remains ambiguous. V was pared by 0 bases and J by 0 bases, with 9 bases between. The germline V gene encodes CDR1 MGHDK and CDR2 SYGVNS. The CDR3 is made up of 16 amino acids. The CDR3 loop reads CASSEYASDSGNTIYF. The CDR3 DNA sequence: TGTGCCAGCAGTGAATACGCGAGTGACTCTGGAAACACCATATATTTT. The full variable domain, with the rest looked up from reference TRBV25-1 and TRBJ1-3, is EADIYQTPRYLVIGTGKKITLECSQTMGHDKMYWYQQDPGMELHLIHYSYGVNSTEKGDLSSESTVSRIRTEHFPLTLESARPSHTSQYLCASSEYASDSGNTIYFGEGSWLTVV.

The chain joins TRBV7-9 to TRBJ2-7; D assignment may be TRBD1 or TRBD2 (6 bases each). Germline V CDR1 and CDR2: SEHNR, FQNEAQ (reference sequence). The V gene lost 8 bases and the J gene lost 5 bases, with 16 bases spanning the gap. The CDR3 spans 13 residues. The chain's CDR3 is CASGLRRGNEQYF. The CDR3 DNA sequence: TGTGCCAGCGGCCTGAGGAGGGGGAACGAGCAGTACTTC.

Ten or more counts support this clone. V gene TRBV2 combines with J gene TRBJ2-7; TRBD1 agrees at 7 bases. In germline, CDR1 is SNHLY, CDR2 FYNNEI. Germline trimming cut 4 bases from V and 6 bases from J; bases unmatched to any gene: 9. This CDR3 region has 14 residues. The CDR3 bases are TGTGCCAGCAGTGCAAGGGAGACAGGGTCCGAGCAGTACTTC. This encodes CASSARETGSEQYF.

The rearrangement links TRBV6-1 to TRBJ2-6; D not certain. In germline, CDR1 is MNHNS, CDR2 SASEGT. Between the trimmed V and J ends, which lost 7 bases and 4 bases, there was a span of 8 bases. The CDR3 has 13 amino acids. The CDR3 loop reads CASTIDGANVLTF. Written as DNA, the CDR3 is TGTGCCAGCACTATTGACGGGGCCAACGTCCTGACTTTC.

The rearrangement uses TRBV29-1 and TRBJ2-2; no clear D gene. Trimming removed 4 bases at V and 2 bases at J, with 11 bases between. This CDR3 comprises 14 residues. The germline V gene encodes CDR1 SQVTM and CDR2 ANQGSEA. The CDR3 here is CSVGTARNTGELFF. CDR3 DNA sequence: TGCAGCGTTGGGACGGCGCGCAACACCGGGGAGCTGTTTTTT.